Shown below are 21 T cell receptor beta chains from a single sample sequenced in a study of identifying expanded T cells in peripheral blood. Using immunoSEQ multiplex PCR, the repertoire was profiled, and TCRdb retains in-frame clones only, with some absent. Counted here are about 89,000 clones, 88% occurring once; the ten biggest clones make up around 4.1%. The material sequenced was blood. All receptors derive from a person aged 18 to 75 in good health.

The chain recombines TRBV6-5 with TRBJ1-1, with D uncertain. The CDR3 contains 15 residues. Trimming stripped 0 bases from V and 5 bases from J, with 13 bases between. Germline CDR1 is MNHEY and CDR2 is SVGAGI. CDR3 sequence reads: CASSYSGTSGTEAFF. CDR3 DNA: TGTGCCAGCAGTTACTCTGGAACGTCGGGGACTGAAGCTTTCTTT.

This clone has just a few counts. The CDR3 is CARRDNSITEAFF. Written as DNA, the CDR3 is TGTGCCCGCCGGGACAATTCTATCACTGAAGCTTTCTTT. V usage is TRBV30 and J usage is TRBJ1-1, with a tentative D call TRBD1 (6 bases). Germline V gives CDR1 GTSNPN, CDR2 SVGIG (reference sequence). V was shortened by 8 bases and J by 4 bases, with 17 bases between the two germline ends. The CDR3 totals 13 residues. The full variable domain, rest sourced from reference TRBV30 and TRBJ1-1, is SQTIHQWPATLVQPVGSPLSLECTVEGTSNPNLYWYRQAAGRGLQLLFYSVGIGQISSEVPQNLSASRPQDRQFILSSKKLLLSDSGFYLCARRDNSITEAFFGQGTRLTVV.

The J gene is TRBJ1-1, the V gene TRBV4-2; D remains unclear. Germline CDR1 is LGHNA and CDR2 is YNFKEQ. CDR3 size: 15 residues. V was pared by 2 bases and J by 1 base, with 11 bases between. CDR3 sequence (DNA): TGTGCCAGCAGCCAAAGCGGTCCGCGGAACACTGAAGCTTTCTTT. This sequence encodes CASSQSGPRNTEAFF.

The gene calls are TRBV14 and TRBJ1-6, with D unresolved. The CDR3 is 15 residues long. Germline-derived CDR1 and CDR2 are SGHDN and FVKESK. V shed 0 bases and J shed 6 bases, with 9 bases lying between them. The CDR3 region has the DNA TGTGCCAGCAGCCAAGACCAGGAGACTAATTCACCCCTCCACTTT. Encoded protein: CASSQDQETNSPLHF.

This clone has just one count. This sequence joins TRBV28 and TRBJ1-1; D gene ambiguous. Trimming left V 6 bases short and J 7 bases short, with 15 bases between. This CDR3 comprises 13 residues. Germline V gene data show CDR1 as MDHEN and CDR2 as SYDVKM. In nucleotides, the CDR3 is TGTGCCAGCAGGCCGCAACTAATAAGTGAAGCTTTCTTT. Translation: CASRPQLISEAFF.

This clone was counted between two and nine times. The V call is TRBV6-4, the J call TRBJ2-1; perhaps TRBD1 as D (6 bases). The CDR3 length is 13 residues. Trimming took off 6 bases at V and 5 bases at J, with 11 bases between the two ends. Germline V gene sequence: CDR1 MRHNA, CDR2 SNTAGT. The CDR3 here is CASSQQGNNEQFF. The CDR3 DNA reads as TGTGCCAGCAGCCAACAGGGAAACAATGAGCAGTTCTTC.

CDR3 amino acids: CASSLVLSESKNIQYF. In DNA, the CDR3 is TGTGCCAGCAGCTTAGTATTGTCGGAGTCCAAAAACATTCAGTACTTC. This chain uses TRBV11-2 with TRBJ2-4; D remains unclear. V lost 1 base and J 2 bases, leaving 12 bases between the germline ends. There are 16 residues in the CDR3. Germline CDR1 SGHAT, CDR2 FQNNGV.

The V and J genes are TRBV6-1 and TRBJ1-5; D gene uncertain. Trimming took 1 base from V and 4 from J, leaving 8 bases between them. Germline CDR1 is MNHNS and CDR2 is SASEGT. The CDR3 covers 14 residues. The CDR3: CASSEGAGNQPQHF. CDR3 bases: TGTGCCAGCAGTGAAGGGGCGGGGAATCAGCCCCAGCATTTT.

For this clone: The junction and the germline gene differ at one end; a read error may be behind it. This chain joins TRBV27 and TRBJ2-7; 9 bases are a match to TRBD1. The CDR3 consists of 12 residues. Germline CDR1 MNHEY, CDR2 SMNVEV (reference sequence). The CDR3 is CASSLSGQGFHF. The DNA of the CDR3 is TGTGCCAGCAGTTTATCCGGACAGGGGTTCCACTTC.

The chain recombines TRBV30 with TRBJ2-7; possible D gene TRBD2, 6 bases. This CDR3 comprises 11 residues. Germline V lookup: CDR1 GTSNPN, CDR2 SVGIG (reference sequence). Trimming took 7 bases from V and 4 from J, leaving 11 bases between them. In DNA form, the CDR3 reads TGTGCCTACGGGGGAAGATACGAGCAGTACTTC. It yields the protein CAYGGRYEQYF.

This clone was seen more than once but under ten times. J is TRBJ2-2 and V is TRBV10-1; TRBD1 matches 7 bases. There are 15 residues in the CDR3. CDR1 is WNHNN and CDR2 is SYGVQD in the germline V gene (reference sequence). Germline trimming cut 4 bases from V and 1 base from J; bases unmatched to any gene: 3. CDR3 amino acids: CASSVTGLNTGELFF. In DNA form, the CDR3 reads TGCGCCAGCAGTGTGACAGGGTTGAACACCGGGGAGCTGTTTTTT.

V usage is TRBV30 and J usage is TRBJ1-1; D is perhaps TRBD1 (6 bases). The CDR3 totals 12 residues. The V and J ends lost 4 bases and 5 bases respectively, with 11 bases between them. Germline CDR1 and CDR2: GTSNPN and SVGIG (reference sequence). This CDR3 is CAWTTGRTEAFF. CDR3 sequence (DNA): TGTGCCTGGACAACAGGGAGGACTGAAGCTTTCTTT.

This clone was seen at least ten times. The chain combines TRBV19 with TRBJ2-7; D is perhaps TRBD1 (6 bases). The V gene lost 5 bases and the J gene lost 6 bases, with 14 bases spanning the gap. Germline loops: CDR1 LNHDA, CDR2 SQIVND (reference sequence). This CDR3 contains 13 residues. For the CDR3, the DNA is TGTGCCAGTAGTTCCTCGACAGGTCTCGAGCAGTACTTC. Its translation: CASSSSTGLEQYF.

The DNA for the CDR3 is TGTGCCAGCAAGTCACCTAATAATTCACCCCTCCACTTT. Translating it yields CASKSPNNSPLHF. The chain is built from TRBV6-1 and TRBJ1-6; D unclear. The CDR3 length is 13 residues. V lost 7 bases to trimming and J lost 5 bases, with 9 bases between them. Germline CDR1 MNHNS, CDR2 SASEGT.

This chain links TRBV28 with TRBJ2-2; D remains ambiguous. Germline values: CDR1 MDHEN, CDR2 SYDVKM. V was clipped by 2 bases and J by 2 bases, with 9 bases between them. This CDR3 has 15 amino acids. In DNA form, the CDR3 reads TGTGCCAGCAGTTTAGGTCCTACAAACACCGGGGAGCTGTTTTTT. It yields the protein CASSLGPTNTGELFF.

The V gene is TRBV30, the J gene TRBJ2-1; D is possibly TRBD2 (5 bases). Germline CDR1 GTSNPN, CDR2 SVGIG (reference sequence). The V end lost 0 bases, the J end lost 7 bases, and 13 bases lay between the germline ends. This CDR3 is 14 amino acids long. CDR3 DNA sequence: TGTGCCTGGAGTGTACAAGGTAGCGTTAATGAGCAGTTCTTC. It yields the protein CAWSVQGSVNEQFF.

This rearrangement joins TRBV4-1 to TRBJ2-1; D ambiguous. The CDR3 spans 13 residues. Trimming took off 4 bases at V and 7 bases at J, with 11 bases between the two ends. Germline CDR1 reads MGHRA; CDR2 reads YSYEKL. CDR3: CASSPRPPNEQFF. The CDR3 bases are TGCGCCAGCAGCCCCCGGCCCCCTAATGAGCAGTTCTTC.

As DNA, the CDR3 is TGTGCCACCAGCAGAGAGTCCCTAGCGGGGTACAATGAGCAGTTCTTC. It is translated as CATSRESLAGYNEQFF. The J gene is TRBJ2-1, the V gene TRBV15, with 9 positions matching TRBD2. V was clipped by 0 bases and J by 4 bases; unmatched bases: 4. The CDR3 covers 16 residues. Germline V lookup: CDR1 LNHNV, CDR2 YYDKDF (reference sequence).

DNA of the CDR3: TGTGCCAGCAGCTTAGGGGCCGGGGCTGTCAGAGACACCATATATTTT. Encoded protein: CASSLGAGAVRDTIYF. This chain connects TRBV7-9 to TRBJ1-3; D is possibly TRBD1 (5 bases). V lost 1 base to trimming and J lost 8 bases, with 18 bases between them. Germline loops: CDR1 SEHNR, CDR2 FQNEAQ (reference sequence). This CDR3 contains 16 residues.

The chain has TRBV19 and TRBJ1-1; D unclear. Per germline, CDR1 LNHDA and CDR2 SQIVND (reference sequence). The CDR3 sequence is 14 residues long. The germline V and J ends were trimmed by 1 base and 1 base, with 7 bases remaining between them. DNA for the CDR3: TGTGCCAGTAGTATAGTTTACGGGAACACTGAAGCTTTCTTT. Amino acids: CASSIVYGNTEAFF.

CDR3 bases: TGTGCCAGCAGTTTGGTGGCCGCGAGCTCCTACAATGAGCAGTTCTTC. It specifies CASSLVAASSYNEQFF. The chain joins TRBV28 to TRBJ2-1; no clear D. The CDR3 spans 16 residues. V was pared by 3 bases and J by 0 bases, with 12 bases between. Germline assignment: CDR1 MDHEN and CDR2 SYDVKM.